Below are 24 T cell receptor beta chains sequenced from a single sample in a study of liver allograft versus peripheral blood T cells. As for the study in general: Transplanted livers held T cell receptor repertoires, and these were compared with repertoires in recipients' peripheral blood.

TCRdb redid the calling of the reads with MiXCR, one entry per CDR3 protein. The sample lists approximately 9,000 distinct CDR3 sequences; about 15% were seen once. Receptors originate from a human patient who had a liver transplant. Some T cells may arise from the graft donor.

This clonotype is medium-sized (0.01 to 0.1%) in the sample. This chain connects TRBV18 to TRBJ2-2, with a weak D call TRBD1 (6 bases). Germline V gene data show CDR1 as KGHSH and CDR2 as LQKENI. This CDR3 is built from 15 residues. V was pared by 5 bases and J by 4 bases, with 14 bases between. The CDR3 spells CASSSDRRSTGELFF. The CDR3 coding sequence is TGTGCCAGCTCATCCGACAGGAGGTCCACCGGGGAGCTGTTTTTT. Together with reference TRBV18 and TRBJ2-2, the CDR3 gives the full variable domain: NAGVMQNPRHLVRRRGQEARLRCSPMKGHSHVYWYRQLPEEGLKFMVYLQKENIIDESGMPKERFSAEFPKEGPSILRIQQVVRGDSAAYFCASSSDRRSTGELFFGEGSRLTVL.

This clonotype was seen a handful of times. Here the CDR3 reads CASSGANTEAFF. CDR3 nucleotide sequence: TGTGCCAGCAGTGGCGCGAACACTGAAGCTTTCTTT. The rearrangement uses TRBV6-5 and TRBJ1-1; the D is unclear. Trimming took off 5 bases at V and 1 base at J, with 5 bases between the two ends. Looked up from germline, CDR1 is MNHEY and CDR2 is SVGAGI. The CDR3 totals 12 residues.

This clonotype is medium-sized within its sample. The chain has TRBV28 and TRBJ1-2; D is uncertain. This CDR3 has 13 residues. The V gene's germline CDR1 is MDHEN and CDR2 SYDVKM. V was pared by 7 bases and J by 3 bases, with 12 bases between. This chain's CDR3 is CASTPAPHYGYTF. CDR3 nucleotides: TGTGCCAGCACCCCCGCCCCCCACTATGGCTACACCTTC.

Points on this clonotype: This may stem from a read error, because a much larger clone lies one nucleotide away. The chain has TRBV6-1 and TRBJ2-1, with 8 bases identical to TRBD1. The CDR3 covers 14 residues. Germline loops: CDR1 MNHNS, CDR2 SASEGT. V lost 1 base, J lost 10 bases, and 6 bases stayed unmatched. The CDR3 spells CASSEGTGTSEQFF. CDR3 sequence (DNA): TGTGCCAGCAGTGAAGGGACAGGGACGTCCGAGCAGTTCTTC.

This clonotype occurred many times. CDR3 bases: TGTGCCAGCAGCCTGGACATAGCCCAAGAGACCCAGTACTTC. This gives the protein CASSLDIAQETQYF. The rearrangement links TRBV7-2 to TRBJ2-5, with D possibly being TRBD1 (5 bases). Germline CDR1 SGHTA, CDR2 FQGNSA. The length of the CDR3 is 14 residues. V dropped 5 bases and J dropped 1 base, with 11 bases sitting between them. The full variable domain, rest sourced from reference TRBV7-2 and TRBJ2-5, is GAGVSQSPSNKVTEKGKDVELRCDPISGHTALYWYRQSLGQGLEFLIYFQGNSAPDKSGLPSDRFSAERTGGSVSTLTIQRTQQEDSAVYLCASSLDIAQETQYFGPGTRLLVL.

CDR3 DNA: TGCAGTGCTAGTCGACTAGCCAGAGGCTCCTACGAGCAGTACTTC. This translates into CSASRLARGSYEQYF. The chain joins TRBV20-1 to TRBJ2-7, with TRBD2 matching over 7 bases. Trimming at V came to 3 bases and at J to 0 bases, leaving 8 bases not matched to a gene. CDR1 is DFQATT and CDR2 is SNEGSKA in the germline V gene (reference sequence). The CDR3 contains 15 residues.

Concerning this clonotype: Just one base apart from a much larger clone, this may be a read error. The chain uses TRBV6-5 and TRBJ2-7; 13 bases are a match to TRBD2. In germline, CDR1 is MNHEY, CDR2 SVGAGI. This CDR3 region has 14 residues. As DNA, the CDR3 is TGTGCCAGCAGCTGGACTAGCGGGAGATCCGAGCAGTGCTTC. It yields the protein CASSWTSGRSEQCF.

This clonotype was counted only a few times. The chain carries TRBV5-1 and TRBJ2-2; TRBD2 matches at 10 bases. V lost 5 bases, J lost 3 bases, and 4 bases stayed unmatched. The length of the CDR3 is 15 residues. Germline loops: CDR1 SGHRS, CDR2 YFSETQ. CDR3 sequence reads: CASSLSGRYTGELFF. The CDR3 nucleotides are TGCGCCAGCAGTCTTAGCGGGAGGTACACCGGGGAGCTGTTTTTT.

In this sample, this clonotype turned up many times. The chain is built from TRBV30 and TRBJ2-7; D tentatively fits TRBD1 or TRBD2 (5 bases each). CDR3 length: 14 amino acids. V was trimmed by 4 bases and J by 1 base, leaving 14 bases between them. Germline V gene sequence: CDR1 GTSNPN, CDR2 SVGIG (reference sequence). CDR3 DNA sequence: TGTGCCTGGATGGACGGGGCATGGTCCTACGAGCAGTACTTC. Translated: CAWMDGAWSYEQYF. The full variable domain, its missing parts supplied by reference TRBV30 and TRBJ2-7, is SQTIHQWPATLVQPVGSPLSLECTVEGTSNPNLYWYRQAAGRGLQLLFYSVGIGQISSEVPQNLSASRPQDRQFILSSKKLLLSDSGFYLCAWMDGAWSYEQYFGPGTRLTVT.

Relative to its sample, this clonotype is medium-sized. This sequence joins TRBV20-1 and TRBJ2-1; TRBD2 matches 8 bases. With 3 bases clipped from V and 3 bases from J, the junction kept 4 bases outside the gene matches. Germline CDR1 DFQATT, CDR2 SNEGSKA (reference sequence). This CDR3 is built from 14 residues. CDR3 loop: CSASALAVYNEQFF. The CDR3 nucleotides are TGCAGTGCTAGTGCACTAGCGGTCTACAATGAGCAGTTCTTC.

This clonotype is medium-sized within its sample. The rearrangement joins TRBV19 to TRBJ1-2; D not certain. This CDR3 contains 13 residues. Trimming shortened V by 3 bases and J by 8 bases, and 13 bases separated the two germline ends. CDR1 and CDR2 (germline): LNHDA, SQIVND (reference sequence). CDR3 DNA sequence: TGTGCCAGTAGTATCTCGGGGAAAGGCGGCTACACCTTC. Its protein product is CASSISGKGGYTF.

The CDR3 here is CASSSQGNTEAFF. CDR3 sequence (DNA): TGTGCCAGCAGCTCACAGGGGAACACTGAAGCTTTCTTT. The chain is built from TRBV7-9 and TRBJ1-1; D is possibly TRBD1 (6 bases). Germline CDR1 is SEHNR and CDR2 is FQNEAQ (reference sequence). V lost 4 bases and J 1 base, leaving 7 bases between the germline ends. CDR3 length equals 13 residues.

This chain uses TRBV5-5 with TRBJ1-1; TRBD1 is a possible D gene (6 bases). The length of the CDR3 is 13 residues. With 4 bases removed from V and 3 bases from J, the gap between germline ends came to 10 bases. The germline gives CDR1 SGHKS, CDR2 YYEKEE (reference sequence). CDR3 residues: CASSTGTDTEAFF. The CDR3 DNA reads TGTGCCAGCAGCACAGGGACGGACACTGAAGCTTTCTTT.

This clonotype has a handful of counts. The rearrangement uses TRBV20-1 and TRBJ2-7, with 8 bases that match TRBD2. CDR3 length: 13 residues. J gave up 4 bases and V 5 bases, and 7 bases lay outside the gene matches. Germline assignment: CDR1 DFQATT and CDR2 SNEGSKA (reference sequence). CDR3 in DNA: TGCAGTGCTGGAGCGGGAGTCGGTTACGAGCAGTACTTC. Translation: CSAGAGVGYEQYF.

In its sample, this clonotype was seen many times. This chain connects TRBV13 to TRBJ2-1; tentatively, D is TRBD2 (6 bases). Germline lookup yields CDR1 PRHDT and CDR2 FYEKMQ (reference sequence). V lost 3 bases and J 0 bases, leaving 9 bases between the germline ends. The CDR3 has 15 amino acids. CDR3 amino acids: CASSFQRVSYNEQFF. CDR3 nucleotides: TGTGCCAGCAGCTTTCAGCGGGTCTCCTACAATGAGCAGTTCTTC.

This clonotype has a handful of counts. The chain couples TRBV5-1 to TRBJ2-2, with D maybe TRBD1 (5 bases). Germline loops: CDR1 SGHRS, CDR2 YFSETQ. This CDR3 region has 14 residues. V lost 0 bases, J lost 9 bases, and 12 bases lay in between. CDR3 coding DNA: TGCGCCAGCAGCTTGGAGTCAGGGCTAAGGGAGCTGTTTTTT. It is translated as CASSLESGLRELFF.

By share, this clonotype counts as medium-sized. This chain's CDR3 is CSARSPGRRDGELFF. As DNA, the CDR3 is TGCAGTGCTAGATCCCCCGGGAGGAGGGACGGGGAGCTGTTTTTT. The chain carries TRBV20-1 and TRBJ2-2; 7 positions agree with TRBD2. This CDR3 has 15 residues. J lost 7 bases, V lost 2 bases, and 10 bases had no gene match. Germline values: CDR1 DFQATT, CDR2 SNEGSKA (reference sequence).

The chain has TRBV4-1 and TRBJ1-3; D unclear. Germline values: CDR1 MGHRA, CDR2 YSYEKL. This CDR3 is built from 15 residues. V lost 0 bases, J lost 4 bases, and 10 bases lay in between. CDR3 sequence: CASSQDPFAGNTIYF. In nucleotides, the CDR3 is TGCGCCAGCAGCCAAGATCCGTTTGCGGGAAACACCATATATTTT.

This clonotype was seen ten or more times. This chain uses TRBV7-2 with TRBJ1-1, with D perhaps TRBD1 (6 bases). Trimming took off 1 base at V and 12 bases at J, with 15 bases between the two ends. Germline CDR1 is SGHTA and CDR2 is FQGNSA. CDR3 length equals 13 residues. CDR3: CASSLEGQGMTFF. The CDR3 DNA reads as TGTGCCAGCAGCTTAGAGGGACAAGGGATGACTTTCTTT.

In DNA form, the CDR3 reads TGCAGTGCTTCCGAGGCGTACTCGCAGTACTTC. It is translated as CSASEAYSQYF. J is TRBJ2-7 and V is TRBV20-1; no reliable D call. V was shortened by 5 bases and J by 9 bases, with 14 bases between the two germline ends. CDR1 and CDR2 (germline): DFQATT, SNEGSKA (reference sequence). This CDR3 region has 11 residues.

This clonotype was seen only once. The CDR3 here is CASSPDRSETQYF. The CDR3 bases are TGTGCCAGCAGCCCGGACAGGTCGGAGACCCAGTACTTC. The rearrangement joins TRBV12-3 or TRBV12-4 to TRBJ2-5; TRBD1 matches 7 bases. The junction had 6 bases not matched to a gene; V was cut back by 6 bases and J by 5 bases. CDR3 length: 13 amino acids.

By share of the sample, this clonotype is medium-sized. This sequence joins TRBV6-6 and TRBJ1-4; D may be TRBD1 (6 bases). The V and J ends lost 6 bases and 8 bases respectively, with 13 bases between them. In germline, CDR1 is MNHNY, CDR2 SVGAGI (reference sequence). The CDR3 totals 13 residues. The CDR3: CASRVGAEEKLFF. Here the CDR3 DNA reads TGTGCCAGCAGAGTGGGGGCGGAGGAAAAACTGTTTTTT.

This clonotype rates as medium-sized (0.01 to 0.1%). The chain has TRBV5-6 and TRBJ1-2; a possible D gene is TRBD1 (5 bases). In germline, CDR1 is SGHDT, CDR2 YYEEEE. The CDR3 spans 15 residues. With 2 bases removed from V and 8 bases from J, the gap between germline ends came to 19 bases. The CDR3 is CASSFPGLQGKGYTF. Here the CDR3 DNA reads TGTGCCAGCAGCTTCCCGGGACTCCAAGGAAAAGGCTACACCTTC. Full variable domain (missing parts from reference TRBV5-6 and TRBJ1-2): DAGVTQSPTHLIKTRGQQVTLRCSPKSGHDTVSWYQQALGQGPQFIFQYYEEEERQRGNFPDRFSGHQFPNYSSELNVNALLLGDSALYLCASSFPGLQGKGYTFGSGTRLTVV.

By share, this clonotype ranks as medium-sized. The chain carries TRBV6-6 and TRBJ1-5; 7 bases map to TRBD1. V was pared by 0 bases and J by 6 bases, with 5 bases of the junction left unmatched. This CDR3 contains 15 residues. Germline V gene lookup returns CDR1 MNHNY and CDR2 SVGAGI (reference sequence). CDR3 amino acids: CASSYSTGSGQPQHF. CDR3 nucleotide sequence: TGTGCCAGCAGTTACTCGACAGGGTCGGGTCAGCCCCAGCATTTT.